This is a list of T cell receptor beta chains from one sample in a study of response to subunit inactivated influenza vaccine. TCRdb re-analysed the RT-PCR reads in MiXCR, keeping a single row per CDR3 protein. This sample yields 150,000 to 200,000 distinct CDR3 sequences, of which under 13% are seen a single time; around 12% belongs to the top ten. The specimen comprised non-naive T cells sorted from PBMCs, sampled 45 days after vaccination. These receptors all stem from a man between 45 and 60 years old who received an inactivated influenza vaccine. Each CDR3 is given with its conserved first and last residue. Each record gives: V gene, D gene, J gene, CDR3 length, clone size, CDR3 DNA, CDR3 protein. D genes are given only for firm matches. The size entry is marked missing in some rows and otherwise reads once, few, many or a size class.

v_call: TRBV6-1; d_call: NA; j_call: TRBJ1-2; cdr3_length: 15; clone_size: NA; cdr3_nt: TGTGCCAGCAGTCGCACTTCCGACGGTAACTATGGCTACACCTTC; cdr3_aa: CASSRTSDGNYGYTF
v_call: TRBV7-2; d_call: NA; j_call: TRBJ2-5; cdr3_length: 15; clone_size: NA; cdr3_nt: TGTGCCAGCAGCTGGGGAACAGGGGGGGAAGAGACCCAGTACTTC; cdr3_aa: CASSWGTGGEETQYF
v_call: TRBV5-6; d_call: TRBD2; j_call: TRBJ2-3; cdr3_length: 14; clone_size: few; cdr3_nt: TGTGCCAGCAGCTTAAGAGCGGGAGCGGATACGCAGTATTTT; cdr3_aa: CASSLRAGADTQYF
v_call: TRBV6-5; d_call: TRBD2; j_call: TRBJ2-1; cdr3_length: 17; clone_size: many; cdr3_nt: TGTGCCAGCAGTTACTTTTCGACTAGCGTCACCTACAATGAGCAGTTCTTC; cdr3_aa: CASSYFSTSVTYNEQFF
v_call: TRBV20-1; d_call: NA; j_call: TRBJ2-7; cdr3_length: 13; clone_size: few; cdr3_nt: TGCAGTGCTTACTCGGGGAGCTCCTACGAGCAGTACTTC; cdr3_aa: CSAYSGSSYEQYF
v_call: TRBV12-3/TRBV12-4; d_call: NA; j_call: TRBJ2-4; cdr3_length: 16; clone_size: few; cdr3_nt: TGTGCCAGCAGAGCAGGGGGGCGATCCCTCAAAAACATTCAGTACTTC; cdr3_aa: CASRAGGRSLKNIQYF
v_call: TRBV4-2; d_call: NA; j_call: TRBJ2-7; cdr3_length: 14; clone_size: NA; cdr3_nt: TGTGCCAGCAGCCAAGACCAACACCTCTACGAGCAGTACTTC; cdr3_aa: CASSQDQHLYEQYF
v_call: TRBV6-1; d_call: TRBD2; j_call: TRBJ2-3; cdr3_length: 15; clone_size: few; cdr3_nt: TGTGCCAGCAGTAGGGGACTAGTGGACACAGATACGCAGTATTTT; cdr3_aa: CASSRGLVDTDTQYF
v_call: TRBV28; d_call: NA; j_call: TRBJ2-7; cdr3_length: 17; clone_size: few; cdr3_nt: TGTGCCAGCAGTTTGGTAAGCCAGGGGACCCTCCTACGTGAGCAGTACTTC; cdr3_aa: CASSLVSQGTLLREQYF
v_call: TRBV20-1; d_call: NA; j_call: TRBJ1-5; cdr3_length: 13; clone_size: few; cdr3_nt: TGCAGTGCTAGAGGGAGTTCCAATCAGCCCCAGCATTTT; cdr3_aa: CSARGSSNQPQHF
v_call: TRBV5-6; d_call: NA; j_call: TRBJ1-2; cdr3_length: 14; clone_size: NA; cdr3_nt: TGTGCCAGCAGCCCAGGGACCGCCGTCGAGGGCTACACCTTC; cdr3_aa: CASSPGTAVEGYTF
v_call: TRBV19; d_call: NA; j_call: TRBJ2-2; cdr3_length: 15; clone_size: few; cdr3_nt: TGTGCCAGTAGGAAACCGGGACCGAACACCGGGGAGCTGTTTTTT; cdr3_aa: CASRKPGPNTGELFF
v_call: TRBV20-1; d_call: NA; j_call: TRBJ2-1; cdr3_length: 11; clone_size: few; cdr3_nt: TGCAGTGCCGACTTTTACAATGAGCAGTTCTTC; cdr3_aa: CSADFYNEQFF
v_call: TRBV24-1; d_call: TRBD1; j_call: TRBJ2-1; cdr3_length: 14; clone_size: NA; cdr3_nt: TGTGCCACCAGTCCTGGACAGGGAGTCGGGGGGCAGTTCTTC; cdr3_aa: CATSPGQGVGGQFF
v_call: TRBV28; d_call: TRBD1; j_call: TRBJ1-2; cdr3_length: 13; clone_size: few; cdr3_nt: TGTGCCAGCAGTTTAAAGGGGGCCCACGGCTACACCTTC; cdr3_aa: CASSLKGAHGYTF
v_call: TRBV5-5; d_call: NA; j_call: TRBJ2-7; cdr3_length: 13; clone_size: few; cdr3_nt: TGTGCCAGCAGCTTGGAACAGATATACGAGCAGTACTTC; cdr3_aa: CASSLEQIYEQYF
v_call: TRBV10-1; d_call: NA; j_call: TRBJ2-5; cdr3_length: 13; clone_size: many; cdr3_nt: TGCGCCAGCAGTGAAGCCGTCCAAGGGACCCAGTACTTC; cdr3_aa: CASSEAVQGTQYF
v_call: TRBV18; d_call: TRBD1; j_call: TRBJ2-7; cdr3_length: 15; clone_size: few; cdr3_nt: TGTGCCAGCTCAGACCCCGGGACAGGGACCTACGAGCAGTACTTC; cdr3_aa: CASSDPGTGTYEQYF
v_call: TRBV29-1; d_call: TRBD1; j_call: TRBJ2-2; cdr3_length: 14; clone_size: few; cdr3_nt: TGCAGCGTGGGACAGGGAGGGTACACCGGGGAGCTGTTTTTT; cdr3_aa: CSVGQGGYTGELFF
v_call: TRBV6-1; d_call: NA; j_call: TRBJ2-7; cdr3_length: 14; clone_size: many; cdr3_nt: TGTGCCAGCAGTGACGACAGGACCCCCTACGAGCAGTACTTC; cdr3_aa: CASSDDRTPYEQYF
v_call: TRBV5-5; d_call: NA; j_call: TRBJ2-3; cdr3_length: 14; clone_size: NA; cdr3_nt: TGTGCCAGCAGCTTATTTTCTAGCACAGATACGCAGTATTTT; cdr3_aa: CASSLFSSTDTQYF
v_call: TRBV7-2; d_call: TRBD2; j_call: TRBJ2-1; cdr3_length: 15; clone_size: few; cdr3_nt: TGTGCCAGCAGCTTAGGCCTAGCGGGAGGAGACGAGCAGTTCTTC; cdr3_aa: CASSLGLAGGDEQFF
v_call: TRBV28; d_call: TRBD2; j_call: TRBJ2-3; cdr3_length: 14; clone_size: many; cdr3_nt: TGTGCCAGCAGTACTAGCGGGATGGGAGATACGCAGTATTTT; cdr3_aa: CASSTSGMGDTQYF
v_call: TRBV7-2; d_call: NA; j_call: TRBJ2-1; cdr3_length: 13; clone_size: few; cdr3_nt: TGTGCCAGCAGCTCCCGGGGTCACAATGAGCAGTTCTTC; cdr3_aa: CASSSRGHNEQFF
v_call: TRBV9; d_call: NA; j_call: TRBJ1-5; cdr3_length: 14; clone_size: many; cdr3_nt: TGTGCCAGCAGCGTAGGGTCACAGAATCAGCCCCAGCATTTT; cdr3_aa: CASSVGSQNQPQHF
v_call: TRBV9; d_call: NA; j_call: TRBJ2-3; cdr3_length: 13; clone_size: many; cdr3_nt: TGTGCCAGCAGCGTAGAACTCCAAGATACGCAGTATTTT; cdr3_aa: CASSVELQDTQYF
v_call: TRBV20-1; d_call: NA; j_call: TRBJ1-5; cdr3_length: 12; clone_size: NA; cdr3_nt: TGCAGTGCTAGAGATGTGGACGGACAGTTACATTTT; cdr3_aa: CSARDVDGQLHF
v_call: TRBV12-3/TRBV12-4; d_call: NA; j_call: TRBJ2-5; cdr3_length: 17; clone_size: few; cdr3_nt: TGTGCCAGCAGTTTCTCTGCAGGTTCTGTGTCACAAGAGACCCAGTACTTC; cdr3_aa: CASSFSAGSVSQETQYF
v_call: TRBV27; d_call: NA; j_call: TRBJ2-7; cdr3_length: 15; clone_size: NA; cdr3_nt: TGTGCCAGCAGTTCGCGGCCCACAGGTTGGGACGAGCAGTACTTC; cdr3_aa: CASSSRPTGWDEQYF
v_call: TRBV2; d_call: NA; j_call: TRBJ1-1; cdr3_length: 11; clone_size: few; cdr3_nt: TGTGCCAGCAGGGGGAACACTGAAGCTTTCTTT; cdr3_aa: CASRGNTEAFF
v_call: TRBV7-9; d_call: TRBD2; j_call: TRBJ2-1; cdr3_length: 13; clone_size: NA; cdr3_nt: TGTGCCACGCGGACTAGCGGGAGCAATGAGCAGTTCTTC; cdr3_aa: CATRTSGSNEQFF
v_call: TRBV7-9; d_call: NA; j_call: TRBJ1-5; cdr3_length: 15; clone_size: few; cdr3_nt: TGTGCCAGCAGTTCCGGGGGGAATAGCAATCAGCCCCAGCATTTT; cdr3_aa: CASSSGGNSNQPQHF
v_call: TRBV5-1; d_call: TRBD2; j_call: TRBJ2-3; cdr3_length: 15; clone_size: many; cdr3_nt: TGCGCCAGCAGCTTTAGCGGGGAGGAGGGAGATACGCAGTATTTT; cdr3_aa: CASSFSGEEGDTQYF
v_call: TRBV19; d_call: NA; j_call: TRBJ2-1; cdr3_length: 15; clone_size: NA; cdr3_nt: TGTGCCAGTAGTATCGAAGCGTCTGTTTGGAATGAGCAGTTCTTC; cdr3_aa: CASSIEASVWNEQFF
v_call: TRBV7-2; d_call: NA; j_call: TRBJ2-5; cdr3_length: 15; clone_size: many; cdr3_nt: TGTGCCAGCACCACGCCGGCGGGACTGCAAGAGACCCAGTACTTC; cdr3_aa: CASTTPAGLQETQYF
v_call: TRBV10-3; d_call: NA; j_call: TRBJ2-1; cdr3_length: 12; clone_size: few; cdr3_nt: TGTGCCATCGGTGGGGCAATCAATGAGCAGTTCTTC; cdr3_aa: CAIGGAINEQFF
v_call: TRBV12-3/TRBV12-4; d_call: NA; j_call: TRBJ2-2; cdr3_length: 15; clone_size: few; cdr3_nt: TGTGCCAGCAGCCGGATAGCAAACGCGGCCGGGGAGCTGTTTTTT; cdr3_aa: CASSRIANAAGELFF
v_call: TRBV4-3; d_call: NA; j_call: TRBJ1-1; cdr3_length: 15; clone_size: many; cdr3_nt: TGCGCCAGCAGCCAAGATCTGGGGCGGGACACTGAAGCTTTCTTT; cdr3_aa: CASSQDLGRDTEAFF
v_call: TRBV4-2; d_call: NA; j_call: TRBJ1-2; cdr3_length: 15; clone_size: many; cdr3_nt: TGTGCCAGCAGCCAGGCAAGTCAGATAGGAGATGGCTACACCTTC; cdr3_aa: CASSQASQIGDGYTF
v_call: TRBV6-2/TRBV6-3; d_call: NA; j_call: TRBJ2-7; cdr3_length: 15; clone_size: NA; cdr3_nt: TGTGCCAGCAGCCTCCTCTCGACAGGAACCGGCGAGCAGTACTTC; cdr3_aa: CASSLLSTGTGEQYF
v_call: TRBV20-1; d_call: TRBD2; j_call: TRBJ2-7; cdr3_length: 12; clone_size: NA; cdr3_nt: TGCAGTGCTAGGAGTAGCGGGAGCGAGCAGTACTTC; cdr3_aa: CSARSSGSEQYF
v_call: TRBV29-1; d_call: NA; j_call: TRBJ2-7; cdr3_length: 14; clone_size: NA; cdr3_nt: TGCAGCGCCACCAGGACACGTCTAGGCTACGAGCAGTACTTC; cdr3_aa: CSATRTRLGYEQYF
v_call: TRBV2; d_call: TRBD1; j_call: TRBJ2-7; cdr3_length: 16; clone_size: many; cdr3_nt: TGTGCCAGCAGTGAAGGGAGGACAGGGGCTGGCTACGAGCAGTACTTC; cdr3_aa: CASSEGRTGAGYEQYF
v_call: TRBV5-1; d_call: NA; j_call: TRBJ2-1; cdr3_length: 15; clone_size: many; cdr3_nt: TGCGCCAGCAGCTTGGGGAGCGACCCCTACAATGAGCAGTTCTTC; cdr3_aa: CASSLGSDPYNEQFF
v_call: TRBV10-3; d_call: NA; j_call: TRBJ2-1; cdr3_length: 13; clone_size: few; cdr3_nt: TGTGCCATCAGTGGGGCTCCGCCGAATGAGCAGTTCTTC; cdr3_aa: CAISGAPPNEQFF
v_call: TRBV12-3/TRBV12-4; d_call: NA; j_call: TRBJ2-7; cdr3_length: 14; clone_size: NA; cdr3_nt: TGTGCCAGCACGGTGGGGGGGGCCGCCTACGAGCAGTACTTC; cdr3_aa: CASTVGGAAYEQYF
v_call: TRBV3-1; d_call: NA; j_call: TRBJ2-7; cdr3_length: 14; clone_size: many; cdr3_nt: TGTGCCAGCAGCCCCAGGGTCACCCCCTACGAGCAGTACTTC; cdr3_aa: CASSPRVTPYEQYF
v_call: TRBV11-1; d_call: TRBD2; j_call: TRBJ2-2; cdr3_length: 19; clone_size: few; cdr3_nt: TGTGCCAGCAGCCCGTATACGGGACTAGCGGGAGCGAACACCGGGGAGCTGTTTTTT; cdr3_aa: CASSPYTGLAGANTGELFF
v_call: TRBV24-1; d_call: TRBD2; j_call: TRBJ2-1; cdr3_length: 16; clone_size: many; cdr3_nt: TGTGCCACCAGTGATTTAGCGGGAGTTGCCTACAATGAGCAGTTCTTC; cdr3_aa: CATSDLAGVAYNEQFF
v_call: TRBV9; d_call: NA; j_call: TRBJ1-1; cdr3_length: 13; clone_size: many; cdr3_nt: TGTGCCAGCAGCGGAGGGGGTCGCCCTGAAGCTTTCTTT; cdr3_aa: CASSGGGRPEAFF
v_call: TRBV27; d_call: TRBD2; j_call: TRBJ2-1; cdr3_length: 16; clone_size: few; cdr3_nt: TGTGCCAGCAGTCTAAGACTAGCGCGCCATGGGAATGAGCAGTTCTTC; cdr3_aa: CASSLRLARHGNEQFF
v_call: TRBV25-1; d_call: TRBD2; j_call: TRBJ2-2; cdr3_length: 16; clone_size: few; cdr3_nt: TGTGCCAGCAGGGGACTAGCGGGAGGGCCCACCGGGGAGCTGTTTTTT; cdr3_aa: CASRGLAGGPTGELFF
v_call: TRBV24-1; d_call: TRBD1; j_call: TRBJ2-1; cdr3_length: 17; clone_size: NA; cdr3_nt: TGTGCCACCAGTGATTCGCCGGGACAGGGGTCGCAGATTGAGCAGTTCTTC; cdr3_aa: CATSDSPGQGSQIEQFF
v_call: TRBV7-8; d_call: NA; j_call: TRBJ2-1; cdr3_length: 14; clone_size: NA; cdr3_nt: TGTGCCAGCAGCTTAGGCAGGGGGGAGAATGAGCAGTTCTTC; cdr3_aa: CASSLGRGENEQFF
v_call: TRBV6-2/TRBV6-3; d_call: NA; j_call: TRBJ2-5; cdr3_length: 14; clone_size: many; cdr3_nt: TGTGCCAGCACCTTGGACAACTTCAATGGGGCCCAGTACTTC; cdr3_aa: CASTLDNFNGAQYF
v_call: TRBV7-9; d_call: TRBD2; j_call: TRBJ2-1; cdr3_length: 15; clone_size: NA; cdr3_nt: TGTGTCAGCAGCTCACCCGGGACTAGTGCCAATGAGCAGTTCTTC; cdr3_aa: CVSSSPGTSANEQFF
v_call: TRBV20-1; d_call: NA; j_call: TRBJ2-4; cdr3_length: 16; clone_size: many; cdr3_nt: TGCAGTGCTAGTGAGGACACTGTACTAGCCAAAAACATTCAGTACTTC; cdr3_aa: CSASEDTVLAKNIQYF
v_call: TRBV19; d_call: TRBD1; j_call: TRBJ2-4; cdr3_length: 16; clone_size: few; cdr3_nt: TGTGCCAGTAGCAAACAGGGGAAGGGAGCCAAAAACATTCAGTACTTC; cdr3_aa: CASSKQGKGAKNIQYF
v_call: TRBV7-9; d_call: NA; j_call: TRBJ2-3; cdr3_length: 13; clone_size: many; cdr3_nt: TGTGCCAGCAGCCCCCAAGAGGAGTATACGCAGTATTTT; cdr3_aa: CASSPQEEYTQYF